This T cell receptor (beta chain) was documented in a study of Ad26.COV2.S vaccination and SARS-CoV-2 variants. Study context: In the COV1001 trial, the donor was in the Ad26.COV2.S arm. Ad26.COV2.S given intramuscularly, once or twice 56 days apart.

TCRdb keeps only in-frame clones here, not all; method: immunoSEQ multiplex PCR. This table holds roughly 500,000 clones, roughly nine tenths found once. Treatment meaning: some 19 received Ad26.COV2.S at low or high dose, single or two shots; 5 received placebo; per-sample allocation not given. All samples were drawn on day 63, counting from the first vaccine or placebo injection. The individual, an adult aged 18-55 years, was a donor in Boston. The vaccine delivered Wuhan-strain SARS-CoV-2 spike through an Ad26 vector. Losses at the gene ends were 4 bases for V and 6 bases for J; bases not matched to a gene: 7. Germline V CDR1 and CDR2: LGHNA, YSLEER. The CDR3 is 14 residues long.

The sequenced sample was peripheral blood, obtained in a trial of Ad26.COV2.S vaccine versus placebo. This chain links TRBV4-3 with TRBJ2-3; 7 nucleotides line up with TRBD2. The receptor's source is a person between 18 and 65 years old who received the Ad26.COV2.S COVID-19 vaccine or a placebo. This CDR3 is CASSRKGLLDTQYF. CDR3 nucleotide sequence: TGCGCCAGCAGCCGAAAGGGACTACTTGATACGCAGTATTTT.